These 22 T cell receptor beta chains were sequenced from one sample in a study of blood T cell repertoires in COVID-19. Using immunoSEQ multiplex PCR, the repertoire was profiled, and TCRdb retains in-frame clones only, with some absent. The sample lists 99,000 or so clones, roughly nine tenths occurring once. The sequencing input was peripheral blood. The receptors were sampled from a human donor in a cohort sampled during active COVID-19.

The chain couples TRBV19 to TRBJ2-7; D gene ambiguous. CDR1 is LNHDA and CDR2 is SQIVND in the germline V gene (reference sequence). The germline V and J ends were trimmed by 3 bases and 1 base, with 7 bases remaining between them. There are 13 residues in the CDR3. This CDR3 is CASSMYSSYEQYF. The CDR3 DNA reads TGTGCCAGTAGTATGTACAGTTCCTACGAGCAGTACTTC. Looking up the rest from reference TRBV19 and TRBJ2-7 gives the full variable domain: DGGITQSPKYLFRKEGQNVTLSCEQNLNHDAMYWYRQDPGQGLRLIYYSQIVNDFQKGDIAEGYSVSREKKESFPLTVTSAQKNPTAFYLCASSMYSSYEQYFGPGTRLTVT.

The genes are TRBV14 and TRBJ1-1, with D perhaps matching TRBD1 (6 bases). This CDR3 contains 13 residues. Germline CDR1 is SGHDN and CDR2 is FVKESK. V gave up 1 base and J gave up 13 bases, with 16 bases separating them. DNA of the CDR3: TGTGCCAGCAGCCAAGGGGAGGGCAGCAGGGGTTTCTTT. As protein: CASSQGEGSRGFF. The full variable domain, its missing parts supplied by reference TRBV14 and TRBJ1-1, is EAGVTQFPSHSVIEKGQTVTLRCDPISGHDNLYWYRRVMGKEIKFLLHFVKESKQDESGMPNNRFLAERTGGTYSTLKVQPAELEDSGVYFCASSQGEGSRGFFGQGTRLTVV.

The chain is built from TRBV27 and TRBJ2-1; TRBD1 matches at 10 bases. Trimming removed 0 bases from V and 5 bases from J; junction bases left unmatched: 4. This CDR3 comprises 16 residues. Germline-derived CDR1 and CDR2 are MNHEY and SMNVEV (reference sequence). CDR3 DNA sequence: TGTGCCAGCAGTTTATCTGGGACAGGGGTGAACAATGAGCAGTTCTTC. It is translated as CASSLSGTGVNNEQFF.

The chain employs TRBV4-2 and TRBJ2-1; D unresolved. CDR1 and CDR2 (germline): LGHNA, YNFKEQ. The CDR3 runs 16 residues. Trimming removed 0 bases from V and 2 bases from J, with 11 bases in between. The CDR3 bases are TGTGCCAGCAGCCAAGAGTTCACGGGTCCCTACAATGAGCAGTTCTTC. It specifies CASSQEFTGPYNEQFF.

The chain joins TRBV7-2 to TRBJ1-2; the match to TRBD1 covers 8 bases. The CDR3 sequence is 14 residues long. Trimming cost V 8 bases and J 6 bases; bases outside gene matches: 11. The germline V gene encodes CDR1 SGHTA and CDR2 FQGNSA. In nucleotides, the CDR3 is TGTGCCAGCGGATCAATTCAGGGGGCTGATGGCTACACCTTC. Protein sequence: CASGSIQGADGYTF.

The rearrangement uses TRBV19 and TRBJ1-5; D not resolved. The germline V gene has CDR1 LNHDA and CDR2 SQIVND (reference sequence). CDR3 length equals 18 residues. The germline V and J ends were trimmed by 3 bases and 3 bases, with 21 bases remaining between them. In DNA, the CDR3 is TGTGCCAGTAGTATGAGTGGTTTGTGGGAGCTGCCCAATCAGCCCCAGCATTTT. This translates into CASSMSGLWELPNQPQHF. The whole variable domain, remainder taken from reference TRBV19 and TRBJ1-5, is DGGITQSPKYLFRKEGQNVTLSCEQNLNHDAMYWYRQDPGQGLRLIYYSQIVNDFQKGDIAEGYSVSREKKESFPLTVTSAQKNPTAFYLCASSMSGLWELPNQPQHFGDGTRLSIL.

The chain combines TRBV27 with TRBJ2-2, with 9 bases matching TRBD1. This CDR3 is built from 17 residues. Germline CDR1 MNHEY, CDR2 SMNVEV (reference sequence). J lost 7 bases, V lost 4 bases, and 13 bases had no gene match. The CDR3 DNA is TGTGCCAGCAGTTCCCTACCCTGGACAGGGGCTATCGGGGAGCTGTTTTTT. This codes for CASSSLPWTGAIGELFF.

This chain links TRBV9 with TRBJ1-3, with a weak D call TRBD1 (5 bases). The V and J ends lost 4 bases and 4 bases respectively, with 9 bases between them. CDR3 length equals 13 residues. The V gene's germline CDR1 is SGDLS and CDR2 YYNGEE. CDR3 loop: CASSFRTGNTIYF. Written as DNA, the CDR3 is TGTGCCAGCAGCTTTCGGACAGGAAACACCATATATTTT.

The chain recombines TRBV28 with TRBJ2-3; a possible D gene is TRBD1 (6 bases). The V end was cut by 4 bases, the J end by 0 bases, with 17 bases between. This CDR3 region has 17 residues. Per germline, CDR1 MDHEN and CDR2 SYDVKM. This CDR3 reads CASSSTGTLFSTDTQYF. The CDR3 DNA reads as TGTGCCAGCAGTTCCACAGGGACCCTCTTCAGCACAGATACGCAGTATTTT.

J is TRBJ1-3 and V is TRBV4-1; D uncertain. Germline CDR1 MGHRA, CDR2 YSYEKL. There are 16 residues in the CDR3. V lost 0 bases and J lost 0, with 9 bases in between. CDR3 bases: TGCGCCAGCAGCCAAGAGGCTGCTGTCTCTGGAAACACCATATATTTT. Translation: CASSQEAAVSGNTIYF.

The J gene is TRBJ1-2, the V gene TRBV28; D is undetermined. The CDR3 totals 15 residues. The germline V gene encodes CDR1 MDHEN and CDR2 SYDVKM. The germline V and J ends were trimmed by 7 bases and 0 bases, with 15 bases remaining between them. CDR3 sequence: CASTTGALPNYGYTF. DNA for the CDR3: TGTGCCAGCACCACGGGAGCGTTACCTAACTATGGCTACACCTTC.

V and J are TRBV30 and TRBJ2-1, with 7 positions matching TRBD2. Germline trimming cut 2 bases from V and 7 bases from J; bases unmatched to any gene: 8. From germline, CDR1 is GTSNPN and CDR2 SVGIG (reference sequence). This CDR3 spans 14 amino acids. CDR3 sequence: CAWSSTGGTNEQFF. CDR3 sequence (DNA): TGTGCCTGGAGTTCGACGGGGGGAACGAATGAGCAGTTCTTC.

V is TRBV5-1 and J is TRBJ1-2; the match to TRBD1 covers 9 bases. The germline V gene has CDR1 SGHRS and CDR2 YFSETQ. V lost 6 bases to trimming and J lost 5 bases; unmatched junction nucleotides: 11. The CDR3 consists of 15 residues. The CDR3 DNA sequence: TGCGCCAGCACCCCTGATCCCGGGACAGGGTATGGCTACACCTTC. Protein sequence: CASTPDPGTGYGYTF.

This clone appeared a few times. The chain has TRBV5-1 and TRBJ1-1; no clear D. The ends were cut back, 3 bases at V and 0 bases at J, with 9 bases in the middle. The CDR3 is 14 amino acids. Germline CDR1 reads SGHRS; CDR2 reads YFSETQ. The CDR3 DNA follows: TGCGCCAGCAGCTCTTGGGCCGTGAACACTGAAGCTTTCTTT. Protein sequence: CASSSWAVNTEAFF.

In nucleotides, the CDR3 is TGTGCCAGCTCACCGAGACAGGGGTCAAATGAAAAACTGTTTTTT. Its translation is CASSPRQGSNEKLFF. This rearrangement joins TRBV18 to TRBJ1-4; TRBD1 aligns across 8 bases. The CDR3 length is 15 residues. V gave up 3 bases and J gave up 5 bases; unmatched junction bases: 5. Germline-derived CDR1 and CDR2 are KGHSH and LQKENI. Full variable domain (outside the CDR3, taken from reference TRBV18 and TRBJ1-4): NAGVMQNPRHLVRRRGQEARLRCSPMKGHSHVYWYRQLPEEGLKFMVYLQKENIIDESGMPKERFSAEFPKEGPSILRIQQVVRGDSAAYFCASSPRQGSNEKLFFGSGTQLSVL.

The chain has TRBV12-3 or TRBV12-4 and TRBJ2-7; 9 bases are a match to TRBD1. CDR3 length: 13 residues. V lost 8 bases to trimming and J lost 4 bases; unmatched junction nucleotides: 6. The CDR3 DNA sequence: TGTGCCAGCGGCTGGGGACAGGGTTACGAGCAGTACTTC. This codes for CASGWGQGYEQYF.

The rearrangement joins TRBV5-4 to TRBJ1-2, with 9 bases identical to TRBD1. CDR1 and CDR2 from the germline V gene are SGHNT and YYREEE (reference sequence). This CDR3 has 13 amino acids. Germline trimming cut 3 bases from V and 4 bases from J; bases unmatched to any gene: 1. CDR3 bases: TGTGCCAGCAGCTCGACAGGGGGCTATGGCTACACCTTC. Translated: CASSSTGGYGYTF.

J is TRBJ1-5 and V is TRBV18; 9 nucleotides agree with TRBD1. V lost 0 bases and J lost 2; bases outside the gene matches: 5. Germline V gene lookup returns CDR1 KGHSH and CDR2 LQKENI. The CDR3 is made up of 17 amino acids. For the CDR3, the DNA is TGTGCCAGCTCACCACCCACAGGGGGCACGGGCAATCAGCCCCAGCATTTT. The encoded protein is CASSPPTGGTGNQPQHF.

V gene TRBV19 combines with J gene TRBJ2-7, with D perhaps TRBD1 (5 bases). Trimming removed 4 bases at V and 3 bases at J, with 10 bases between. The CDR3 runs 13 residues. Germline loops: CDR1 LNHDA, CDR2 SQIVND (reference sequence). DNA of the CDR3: TGTGCCAGTAGTAGGGGCTTTCTCTACGAGCAGTACTTC. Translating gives CASSRGFLYEQYF.

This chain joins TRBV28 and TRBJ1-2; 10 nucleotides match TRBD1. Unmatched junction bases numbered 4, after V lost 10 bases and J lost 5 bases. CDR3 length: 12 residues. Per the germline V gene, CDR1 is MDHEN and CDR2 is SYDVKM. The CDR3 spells CATGTGEYGYTF. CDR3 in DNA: TGTGCCACCGGGACAGGGGAATATGGCTACACCTTC.

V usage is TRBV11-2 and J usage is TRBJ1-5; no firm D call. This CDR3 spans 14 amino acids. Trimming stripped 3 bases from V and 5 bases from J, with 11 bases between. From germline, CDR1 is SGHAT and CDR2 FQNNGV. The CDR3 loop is CASSFNGVDQPQHF. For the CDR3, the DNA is TGTGCCAGCAGCTTCAACGGGGTGGATCAGCCCCAGCATTTT.

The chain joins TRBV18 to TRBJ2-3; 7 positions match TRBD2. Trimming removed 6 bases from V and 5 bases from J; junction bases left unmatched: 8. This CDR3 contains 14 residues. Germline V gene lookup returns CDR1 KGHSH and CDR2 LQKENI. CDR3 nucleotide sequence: TGTGCCAGCTCCGGGAGGAGCGCGAAAGATACGCAGTATTTT. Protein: CASSGRSAKDTQYF.